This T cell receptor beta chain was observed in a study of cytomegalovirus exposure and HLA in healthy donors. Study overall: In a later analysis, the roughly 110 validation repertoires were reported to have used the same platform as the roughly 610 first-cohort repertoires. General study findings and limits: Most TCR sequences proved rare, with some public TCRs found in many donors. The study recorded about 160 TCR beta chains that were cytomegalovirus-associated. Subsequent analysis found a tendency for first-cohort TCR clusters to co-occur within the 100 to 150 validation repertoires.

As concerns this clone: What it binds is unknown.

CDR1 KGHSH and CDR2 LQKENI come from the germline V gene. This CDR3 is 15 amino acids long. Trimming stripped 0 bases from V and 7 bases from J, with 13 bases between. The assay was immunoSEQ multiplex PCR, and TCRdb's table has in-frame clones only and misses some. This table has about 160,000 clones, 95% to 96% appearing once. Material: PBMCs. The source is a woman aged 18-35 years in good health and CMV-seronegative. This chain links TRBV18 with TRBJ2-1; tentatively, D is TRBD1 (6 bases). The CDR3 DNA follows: TGTGCCAGCTCACCACCGGTCAGGGGTGGTAATGAGCAGTTCTTC. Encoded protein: CASSPPVRGGNEQFF.